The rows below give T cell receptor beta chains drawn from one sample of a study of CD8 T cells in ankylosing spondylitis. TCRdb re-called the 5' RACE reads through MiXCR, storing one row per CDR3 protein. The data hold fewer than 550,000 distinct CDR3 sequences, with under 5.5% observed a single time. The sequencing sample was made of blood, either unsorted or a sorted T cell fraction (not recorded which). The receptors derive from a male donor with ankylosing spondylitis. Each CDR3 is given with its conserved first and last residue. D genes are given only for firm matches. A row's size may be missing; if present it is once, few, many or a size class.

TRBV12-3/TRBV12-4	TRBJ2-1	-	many	TGTGCCAGCAGTTTATCCGGCAGGGGAGTATATCGGGATGAGCAGTTCTTC	CASSLSGRGVYRDEQFF
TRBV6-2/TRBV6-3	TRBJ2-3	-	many	TGTGCCAGCAGTTACGTCAGGGGTTCAGATACGCAGTATTTT	CASSYVRGSDTQYF
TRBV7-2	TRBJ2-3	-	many	TGTGCCAGCAGCTTAAGTTGGCTCACAGATACGCAGTATTTT	CASSLSWLTDTQYF
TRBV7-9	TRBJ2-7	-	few	TGTGCCAGCAGCTTGGTGGCAGGATGGGCCCACGAGCAGTACTTC	CASSLVAGWAHEQYF
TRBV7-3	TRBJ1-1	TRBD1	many	TGTGCCAGCAGCTTAATGGGGACAGGGGCATCTGAAGCTTTCTTT	CASSLMGTGASEAFF
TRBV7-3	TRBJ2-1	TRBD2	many	TGTGCCAGCAGTGGGACTAGCGGGGGCAATGAGCAGTTCTTC	CASSGTSGGNEQFF
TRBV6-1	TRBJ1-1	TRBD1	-	TGTGCCAGCGGAAGGGGGCCGACGACTGAAGCTTTCTTT	CASGRGPTTEAFF
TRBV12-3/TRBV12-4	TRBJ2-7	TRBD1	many	TGTGCCAGCAGCCTACAGGGGTGGAGCTCCTACGAGCAGTACTTC	CASSLQGWSSYEQYF
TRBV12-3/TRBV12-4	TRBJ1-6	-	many	TGTGCCAGCAGTTCAGACCTCGGGTCACCCCTCCACTTT	CASSSDLGSPLHF
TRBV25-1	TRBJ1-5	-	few	TGTGCCAGCAGGGCTGAGGGACGGATGATGGAGCCCCAGCATTTT	CASRAEGRMMEPQHF
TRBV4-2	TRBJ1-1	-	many	TGTGCCAGCAGCCAAGTCCGGGCCACTGAAGCTTTCTTT	CASSQVRATEAFF
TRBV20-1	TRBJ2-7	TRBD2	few	TGCAGAGTAGCGGGAGGGGCCTACGAGCAGTACTTC	CRVAGGAYEQYF
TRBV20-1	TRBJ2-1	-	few	TGCAGTGCTAGAGAGTTGAGGCTGCACAATGAGCAGTTCTTC	CSARELRLHNEQFF
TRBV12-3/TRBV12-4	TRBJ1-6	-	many	TGTGCCAGCAGCTTCTCCGGTTCACCCCTCCACTTT	CASSFSGSPLHF
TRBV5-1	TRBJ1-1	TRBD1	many	TGCGCCAGCAGCTCTGGACAGGGAGGGGGCACTGAAGCTTTCTTT	CASSSGQGGGTEAFF
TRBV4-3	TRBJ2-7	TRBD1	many	TGCGCCAGCAGCCAAACGGGGACAGATTACGATTGGCAGTACTTC	CASSQTGTDYDWQYF
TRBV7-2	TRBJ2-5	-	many	TGTGCCAGCAGCTTAGTCCAGGGCCGAGGGGAGACCCAGTACTTC	CASSLVQGRGETQYF
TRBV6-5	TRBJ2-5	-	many	TGTGCCAGCAGTTATCTCGGGGGCGGTCGGGAGACCCAGTACTTC	CASSYLGGGRETQYF
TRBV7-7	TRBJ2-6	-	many	TGTGCTAGCAGCTCACCGGTGGGTCCTGGGGCCAACGTCCTGACTTTC	CASSSPVGPGANVLTF
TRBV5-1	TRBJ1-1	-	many	TGCGCCAGCAGACAGGCCGGGCCTTCGGTCGCTGAAGCTTTCTTT	CASRQAGPSVAEAFF
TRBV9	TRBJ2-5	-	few	TGTGCCAGCAGCCCCCGAGCTGGCGGGGCGCAAGAGACCCAGTACTTC	CASSPRAGGAQETQYF
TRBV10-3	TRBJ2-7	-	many	TGTGCCATCAGTGAATACGACAGACAGACGTACGAGCAGTACTTC	CAISEYDRQTYEQYF
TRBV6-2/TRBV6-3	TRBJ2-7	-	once	TGTGCCAGCAGCCTCGACGGATTCTACGAGCAGTACTTC	CASSLDGFYEQYF
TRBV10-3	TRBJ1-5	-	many	TGTGCCATCAGTCCGGGACCGCCGAATCAGCCCCAGCATTTT	CAISPGPPNQPQHF
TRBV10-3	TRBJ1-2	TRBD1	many	TGTGCCATCAGTGAGAGGACAGGCCCCTATGGCTACACCTTC	CAISERTGPYGYTF
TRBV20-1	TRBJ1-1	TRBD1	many	TGCAGTGCCTCTTGGACAGGGAAAACTGAAGCTTTCTTT	CSASWTGKTEAFF
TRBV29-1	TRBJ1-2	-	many	TGCAGCGTTGCGGAGTGGGACCTTAACTATGGCTACACCTTC	CSVAEWDLNYGYTF
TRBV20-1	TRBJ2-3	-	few	TGCAGTGCTAGCGTGGCGGGAACCACAGATACGCAGTATTTT	CSASVAGTTDTQYF
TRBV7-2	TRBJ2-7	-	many	TGTGCCAGCAGCTTAGCAGATACCTACGAGCAGTACTTC	CASSLADTYEQYF
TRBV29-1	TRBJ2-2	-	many	TGCAGCGTTGACAGACAGAACACCGGGGAGCTGTTTTTT	CSVDRQNTGELFF
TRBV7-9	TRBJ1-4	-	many	TGTGCCAGCAGCCTATTGGGGGAAAAACTGTTTTTT	CASSLLGEKLFF
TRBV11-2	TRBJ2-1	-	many	TGTGCCAGCAGCTTACCCGGCTATGAGCAGTTCTTC	CASSLPGYEQFF
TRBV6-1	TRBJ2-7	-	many	TGTGCCAGCAGTCGGGACGGTTTAACCTACGAGCAGTACTTC	CASSRDGLTYEQYF
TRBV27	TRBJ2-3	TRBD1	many	TGTGCCAGCAGTTTAAGGGACAGGGGCACAGATACGCAGTATTTT	CASSLRDRGTDTQYF
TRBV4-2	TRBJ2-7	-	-	TGTGCCAGCAGCCAGGATGTCAGGGGGGCCTACGAGCAGTACTTC	CASSQDVRGAYEQYF
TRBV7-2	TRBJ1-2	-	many	TGTGCCAGCAGCTTAGCCGGGTGGCAGCGACCCAACTATGGCTACACCTTC	CASSLAGWQRPNYGYTF
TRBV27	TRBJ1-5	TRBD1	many	TGTGCCAGCGGCTGGGACAGGGGATTCAATCAGCCCCAGCATTTT	CASGWDRGFNQPQHF
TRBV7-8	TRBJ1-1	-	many	TGTGCCAGCAGCCTAGGATTTTCGGGCCATCGGAACACTGAAGCTTTCTTT	CASSLGFSGHRNTEAFF
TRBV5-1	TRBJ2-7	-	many	TGCGCCAGCAGCTTGGCTAGCAGCTACGAGCAGTACTTC	CASSLASSYEQYF
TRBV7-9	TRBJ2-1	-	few	TGTGCCAGCAGCTTAGCGAGACCATACAATGAGCAGTTCTTC	CASSLARPYNEQFF
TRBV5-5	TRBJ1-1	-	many	TGTGCCAGCAGCTTTCTGAGCCTGAACACTGAAGCTTTCTTT	CASSFLSLNTEAFF
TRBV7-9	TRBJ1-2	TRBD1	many	TGTGCCAGCAGCTTATGGGGACAGGCGAACTATGGCTACACCTTC	CASSLWGQANYGYTF
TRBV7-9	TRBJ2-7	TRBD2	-	TGTGCCAGCGGCTTAGCTAGCGGGAGCTCCTACGAGCAGTACTTC	CASGLASGSSYEQYF
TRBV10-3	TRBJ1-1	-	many	TGTGCCATCTCCGGACCGGAGATGAACACTGAAGCTTTCTTT	CAISGPEMNTEAFF
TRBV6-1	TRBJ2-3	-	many	TGTGCCAGCGAACCAGGGGCACATTCCACAGATACGCAGTATTTT	CASEPGAHSTDTQYF
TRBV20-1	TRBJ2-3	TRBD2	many	TGCAGTGCCAGAGCGGGAGTGGGAGATACGCAGTATTTT	CSARAGVGDTQYF
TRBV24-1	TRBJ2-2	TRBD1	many	TGTGCCACCAGTGATTCCGGGACAGGGGAGAACGGGGAGCTGTTTTTT	CATSDSGTGENGELFF
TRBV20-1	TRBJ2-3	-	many	TGCAGTGCTAGGTGGGGGGCTGTGGATACGCAGTATTTT	CSARWGAVDTQYF
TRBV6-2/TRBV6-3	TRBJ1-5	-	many	TGTGCCAGCAGTTACTGGGGAAATCAGCCCCAGCATTTT	CASSYWGNQPQHF
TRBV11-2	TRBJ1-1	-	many	TGTGCCAGCAGCTTCGGCGCAGGAATGAACACTGAAGCTTTCTTT	CASSFGAGMNTEAFF
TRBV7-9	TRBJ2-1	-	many	TGTGCCAGCAGCTTAGATTATAGTATCAACAATGAGCAGTTCTTC	CASSLDYSINNEQFF
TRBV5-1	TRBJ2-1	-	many	TGCGCCAGCAGCTTGACTCCTCCGGAGGAGCAGTTCTTC	CASSLTPPEEQFF
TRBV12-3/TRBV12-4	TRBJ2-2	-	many	TGTGCCAGCAGGGGGGGACGGGGAACCGGGGAGCTGTTTTTT	CASRGGRGTGELFF
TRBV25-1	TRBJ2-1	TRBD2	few	TGTGCCAGCAGTGAATGGGAGGGCCTTGAGCAGTTCTTC	CASSEWEGLEQFF